This entry lists 21 T cell receptor beta chains sequenced from one sample in a study of T cell repertoires in cytomegalovirus infection. TCRdb independently ran MiXCR on the reads; one entry per CDR3 protein. Here the sample spans approximately 390,000 distinct CDR3 sequences, just under 35% being singletons. The antigens for these receptors are not known. The sequencing used cultured PBMCs, collected from culture after CMV antigen stimulation. Receptor source: a human donor in good health (CMV status not recorded). Some clones in this sample may be carry-over from other donors' samples.

The V gene is TRBV20-1, the J gene TRBJ2-1; no clear D gene. Germline V gives CDR1 DFQATT, CDR2 SNEGSKA (reference sequence). V lost 3 bases and J 9 bases, leaving 18 bases between the germline ends. This CDR3 spans 14 amino acids. The chain's CDR3 is CSARVSPKVGEQFF. The DNA of the CDR3 is TGCAGTGCTAGGGTTTCGCCTAAAGTCGGTGAGCAGTTCTTC.

In this sample, this clonotype turned up a few times. This sequence joins TRBV11-2 and TRBJ2-5; weak D call: TRBD2 (5 bases). Germline V gene data show CDR1 as SGHAT and CDR2 as FQNNGV. The CDR3 spans 15 residues. V was trimmed by 3 bases and J by 1 base, leaving 12 bases between them. CDR3 DNA sequence: TGTGCCAGCAGCTTCCGAGGGAACTTCCAAGAGACCCAGTACTTC. As protein: CASSFRGNFQETQYF.

This clonotype was detected a few times. The chain employs TRBV30 and TRBJ1-2, with 7 bases identical to TRBD1. The germline V gene has CDR1 GTSNPN and CDR2 SVGIG (reference sequence). Trimming removed 0 bases from V and 0 bases from J; junction bases left unmatched: 4. The CDR3 contains 15 residues. DNA of the CDR3: TGTGCCTGGAGTGTGACAGGGTATACTAACTATGGCTACACCTTC. It is translated as CAWSVTGYTNYGYTF.

This clonotype was counted only a few times. This chain links TRBV7-8 with TRBJ2-7; 11 bases line up with TRBD2. V lost 1 base to trimming and J lost 7 bases; unmatched junction nucleotides: 6. Per the germline V gene, CDR1 is SGHVS and CDR2 is FQNEAQ. The CDR3 runs to 15 residues. CDR3 in amino acids: CASSLELAGVGEQYV. DNA of the CDR3: TGTGCCAGCAGCTTAGAACTAGCGGGAGTGGGTGAGCAGTACGTC.

This clonotype was found a few times. The CDR3: CASSVLVGTDTQYF. CDR3 DNA: TGTGCCAGCAGCGTTCTTGTGGGCACAGATACGCAGTATTTT. The chain has TRBV7-6 and TRBJ2-3, with D hard to call. This CDR3 has 14 residues. Germline CDR1 is SGHVS and CDR2 is FNYEAQ. V lost 5 bases to trimming and J lost 1 base, with 10 bases between them. The full variable domain, with the rest looked up from reference TRBV7-6 and TRBJ2-3, is GAGVSQSPRYKVTKRGQDVALRCDPISGHVSLYWYRQALGQGPEFLTYFNYEAQQDKSGLPNDRFSAERPEGSISTLTIQRTEQRDSAMYRCASSVLVGTDTQYFGPGTRLTVL.

This clonotype appeared many times. The chain links TRBV12-3 or TRBV12-4 to TRBJ1-1; perhaps TRBD1 as D (5 bases). V was cut by 2 bases and J by 11 bases, with 15 bases left in between. The CDR3 runs 13 residues. CDR3 coding DNA: TGTGCCAGCAGTTTAAATGGCAGGGCGGGCGCTTTCTTT. Amino acids: CASSLNGRAGAFF.

Many counts were recorded for this clonotype. CDR3 loop: CASTREGPRAYNEQFF. The CDR3 region has the DNA TGTGCCAGCACCAGAGAGGGACCACGTGCCTACAATGAGCAGTTCTTC. The rearrangement links TRBV11-2 to TRBJ2-1; D tentatively reads TRBD1 or TRBD2 (5 bases each). The CDR3 is 16 amino acids. The V end lost 7 bases, the J end lost 2 bases, and 18 bases lay between the germline ends. Germline V lookup: CDR1 SGHAT, CDR2 FQNNGV.

Only a few counts were recorded for this clonotype. This sequence joins TRBV11-2 and TRBJ1-1; D call uncertain. This CDR3 is 12 amino acids long. V dropped 5 bases and J dropped 1 base, with 5 bases sitting between them. CDR1 and CDR2 (germline): SGHAT, FQNNGV. In DNA form, the CDR3 reads TGTGCCAGCAGCCCAGCGAACACTGAAGCTTTCTTT. Protein: CASSPANTEAFF. Drawing the rest from reference TRBV11-2 and TRBJ1-1, the complete variable domain is EAGVAQSPRYKIIEKRQSVAFWCNPISGHATLYWYQQILGQGPKLLIQFQNNGVVDDSQLPKDRFSAERLKGVDSTLKIQPAKLEDSAVYLCASSPANTEAFFGQGTRLTVV.

The table lists this clonotype with a count of one. This chain uses TRBV29-1 with TRBJ2-2, with D perhaps being TRBD1 or TRBD2 (5 bases each). Trimming cost V 7 bases and J 7 bases, with 16 bases left between them. CDR1 and CDR2 (germline): SQVTM, ANQGSEA. This CDR3 region has 13 residues. Here the CDR3 DNA reads TGCAGCGGTGGGACGACCCACGGCGGGGAGCTGTTTTTT. It yields the protein CSGGTTHGGELFF.

This clonotype was recorded at least ten times. The chain uses TRBV12-3 or TRBV12-4 and TRBJ1-4; no clear D gene. The V end was cut by 7 bases, the J end by 6 bases, with 12 bases between. This CDR3 region has 13 residues. The CDR3 sequence: CASTAQWDEKLFF. The DNA of the CDR3 is TGTGCCAGCACCGCACAGTGGGATGAAAAACTGTTTTTT.

This clonotype has more than one count but fewer than ten. This rearrangement joins TRBV29-1 to TRBJ1-5; no firm D call. This CDR3 region has 14 residues. In germline, CDR1 is SQVTM, CDR2 ANQGSEA. V was trimmed by 3 bases and J by 2 bases, leaving 11 bases between them. CDR3 nucleotide sequence: TGCAGCGTTGACGGCGGACCAGGCAATCAGCCCCAGCATTTT. Translation gives CSVDGGPGNQPQHF.

The table lists this clonotype with many counts. CDR3 loop: CASSEQGSYEQYV. In DNA form, the CDR3 reads TGTGCCAGCAGTGAACAAGGTTCCTACGAGCAGTACGTC. This chain joins TRBV2 and TRBJ2-7, with D unclear. Between the trimmed V and J ends, which lost 2 bases and 1 base, there was a span of 6 bases. Germline CDR1 and CDR2: SNHLY and FYNNEI. This CDR3 has 13 amino acids.

This clonotype was counted a few times. V usage is TRBV7-2 and J usage is TRBJ2-5; D might be TRBD1 (6 bases). In germline, CDR1 is SGHTA, CDR2 FQGNSA. V lost 1 base to trimming and J lost 7 bases, with 13 bases between them. This CDR3 has 14 residues. CDR3 protein: CASSLVNRDATQYF. The CDR3 DNA reads as TGTGCCAGCAGCTTAGTAAACAGGGATGCGACCCAGTACTTC.

The chain links TRBV6-2 or TRBV6-3 to TRBJ2-3; possible D gene TRBD2, 6 bases. There are 14 residues in the CDR3. V shed 8 bases and J shed 9 bases, with 21 bases lying between them. The V gene's germline CDR1 is MNHEY and CDR2 SVGEGT. The CDR3 nucleotides are TGTGCCAGCGGGGACTTCGCGGTATCTGAAACGCAGTATTTT. Protein: CASGDFAVSETQYF.

This chain connects TRBV12-3 or TRBV12-4 to TRBJ1-2, with D hard to call. With 6 bases removed from V and 6 bases from J, the gap between germline ends came to 20 bases. The CDR3 loop spans 15 amino acids. CDR3 DNA sequence: TGTGCCAGCAGGTTCAGACCGACACTGAAGAATGGCTACACCTTC. This translates into CASRFRPTLKNGYTF.

J is TRBJ2-1 and V is TRBV7-3; TRBD1 matches 7 bases. The CDR3 consists of 15 residues. CDR1 is SGHTA, CDR2 FQGTGA, per germline. V lost 5 bases, J lost 2 bases, and 6 bases stayed unmatched. The CDR3 coding sequence is TGTGCCAGCAGCCAGACCGGGACAGCCTACAATGAGCAGTTCTTC. Translation gives CASSQTGTAYNEQFF.

This sequence joins TRBV19 and TRBJ1-1; D remains ambiguous. V gave up 6 bases and J gave up 1 base, with 18 bases separating them. Germline values: CDR1 LNHDA, CDR2 SQIVND (reference sequence). The CDR3 totals 16 residues. The CDR3 DNA reads as TGTGCCAGTAGCCGCCGGGGAACCGCCGCGAACACTGAAGCTTTCTTT. This translates into CASSRRGTAANTEAFF. Filled out from reference TRBV19 and TRBJ1-1, the complete variable domain reads DGGITQSPKYLFRKEGQNVTLSCEQNLNHDAMYWYRQDPGQGLRLIYYSQIVNDFQKGDIAEGYSVSREKKESFPLTVTSAQKNPTAFYLCASSRRGTAANTEAFFGQGTRLTVV.

The chain is built from TRBV6-2 or TRBV6-3 and TRBJ2-7, with 11 nucleotides matching TRBD2. The CDR3 consists of 15 residues. Germline V gene sequence: CDR1 MNHEY, CDR2 SVGEGT. Trimming at V came to 6 bases and at J to 2 bases, leaving 6 bases not matched to a gene. CDR3 sequence reads: CASSSPGLAAYEQYF. The CDR3 DNA is TGTGCCAGCAGCTCACCGGGACTAGCGGCCTACGAGCAGTACTTC.

The V gene is TRBV7-2, the J gene TRBJ2-1; D assignment may be TRBD1 or TRBD2 (5 bases each). V was pared by 5 bases and J by 2 bases, with 10 bases between. The CDR3 is made up of 14 amino acids. The germline V gene has CDR1 SGHTA and CDR2 FQGNSA. CDR3 protein: CASSVRDPYNEQFF. For the CDR3, the DNA is TGTGCCAGCAGCGTCCGGGACCCCTACAATGAGCAGTTCTTC. Using reference TRBV7-2 and TRBJ2-1 for the parts outside the CDR3, the full variable domain is GAGVSQSPSNKVTEKGKDVELRCDPISGHTALYWYRQSLGQGLEFLIYFQGNSAPDKSGLPSDRFSAERTGGSVSTLTIQRTQQEDSAVYLCASSVRDPYNEQFFGPGTRLTVL.

There are a few counts of this clonotype. A read error may account for a junction end that differs from germline. The chain uses TRBV7-7 and TRBJ2-5; tentatively, D is TRBD2 (5 bases). Germline-derived CDR1 and CDR2 are SSHAT and FNYEAQ (reference sequence). This CDR3 contains 14 residues. CDR3 protein: CASSSQPGGQTQYF. In DNA, the CDR3 is TGTGCTAGCAGCTCCCAACCAGGCGGGCAGACCCAGTACTTC.

This chain links TRBV19 with TRBJ2-6, with 8 bases lining up with TRBD1. Germline V CDR1 and CDR2: LNHDA, SQIVND (reference sequence). Trimming cost V 6 bases and J 13 bases; bases outside gene matches: 8. This CDR3 is built from 13 residues. The CDR3 is CASRPGQASVLTF. The CDR3 DNA follows: TGTGCCAGTAGGCCGGGACAGGCGTCGGTCCTGACTTTC. The variable domain in full, with the rest retrieved from reference TRBV19 and TRBJ2-6, is DGGITQSPKYLFRKEGQNVTLSCEQNLNHDAMYWYRQDPGQGLRLIYYSQIVNDFQKGDIAEGYSVSREKKESFPLTVTSAQKNPTAFYLCASRPGQASVLTFGAGSRLTVL.